One TCR beta chain is described in this entry. The data derive from a study of blood T cell repertoires in COVID-19. On the study more broadly: In each case, the material was cDNA or gDNA derived from T cells, B-cell-depleted T cells, or PBMCs.

The protocol was immunoSEQ multiplex PCR, while the TCRdb copy is restricted to in-frame clones and leaves out a portion. The sample holds approximately 90,000 clones, around 86% seen once. This CDR3 has 14 residues. CDR1 and CDR2 from the germline V gene are SGHTA and FQGNSA. Trimming stripped 5 bases from V and 8 bases from J, with 18 bases between. The clonotype was recovered from a woman between 65 and 79 years old with acute or convalescent COVID-19. The V and J genes are TRBV7-2 and TRBJ1-2, with D uncertain. The sample consisted of peripheral blood. Here the CDR3 DNA reads TGTGCCAGCAGCCTATTTGGGAGTGGTATGGGCTACACCTTC. Translation gives CASSLFGSGMGYTF.